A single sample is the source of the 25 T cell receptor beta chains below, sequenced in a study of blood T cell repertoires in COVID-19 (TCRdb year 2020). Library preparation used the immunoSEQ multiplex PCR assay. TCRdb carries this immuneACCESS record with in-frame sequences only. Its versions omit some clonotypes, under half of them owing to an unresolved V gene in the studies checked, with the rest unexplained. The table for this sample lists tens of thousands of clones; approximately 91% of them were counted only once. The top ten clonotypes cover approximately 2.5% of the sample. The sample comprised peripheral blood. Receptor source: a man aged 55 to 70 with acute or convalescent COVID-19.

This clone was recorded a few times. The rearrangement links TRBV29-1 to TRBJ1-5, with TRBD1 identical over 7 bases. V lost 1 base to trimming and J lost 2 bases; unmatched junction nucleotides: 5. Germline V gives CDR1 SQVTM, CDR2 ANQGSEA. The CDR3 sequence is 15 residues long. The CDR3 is CSVEVTGEGNQPQHF. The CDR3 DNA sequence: TGCAGCGTTGAAGTTACAGGGGAGGGCAATCAGCCCCAGCATTTT. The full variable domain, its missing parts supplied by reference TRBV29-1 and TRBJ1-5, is SAVISQKPSRDICQRGTSLTIQCQVDSQVTMMFWYRQQPGQSLTLIATANQGSEATYESGFVIDKFPISRPNLTFSTLTVSNMSPEDSSIYLCSVEVTGEGNQPQHFGDGTRLSIL.

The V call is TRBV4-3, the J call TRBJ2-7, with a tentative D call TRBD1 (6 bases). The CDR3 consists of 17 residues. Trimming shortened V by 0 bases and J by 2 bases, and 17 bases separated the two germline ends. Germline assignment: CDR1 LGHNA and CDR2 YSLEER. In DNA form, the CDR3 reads TGCGCCAGCAGCCAAGATGCGTCTTTGGACAGAGCCTACGAGCAGTACTTC. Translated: CASSQDASLDRAYEQYF.

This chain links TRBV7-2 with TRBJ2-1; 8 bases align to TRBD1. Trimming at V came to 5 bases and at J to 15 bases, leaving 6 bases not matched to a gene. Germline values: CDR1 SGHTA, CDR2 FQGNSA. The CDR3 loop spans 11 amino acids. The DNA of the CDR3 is TGTGCCAGCAGCCTGGACAGGGTGCGGTTCTTC. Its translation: CASSLDRVRFF. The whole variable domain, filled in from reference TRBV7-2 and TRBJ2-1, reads GAGVSQSPSNKVTEKGKDVELRCDPISGHTALYWYRQSLGQGLEFLIYFQGNSAPDKSGLPSDRFSAERTGGSVSTLTIQRTQQEDSAVYLCASSLDRVRFFGPGTRLTVL.

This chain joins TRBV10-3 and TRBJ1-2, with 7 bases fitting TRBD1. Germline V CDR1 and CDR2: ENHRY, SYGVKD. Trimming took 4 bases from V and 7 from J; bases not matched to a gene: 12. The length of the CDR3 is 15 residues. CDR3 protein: CAISGARGRIGGYTF. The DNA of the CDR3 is TGTGCCATCAGTGGGGCTAGGGGGCGAATTGGTGGCTACACCTTC.

The DNA for the CDR3 is TGTGCCACCAGCAGAGCAGGGTTCGGAAACACCATATATTTT. Protein product: CATSRAGFGNTIYF. This chain joins TRBV15 and TRBJ1-3, with a possible D match to TRBD1 (5 bases). CDR1 and CDR2 (germline): LNHNV, YYDKDF (reference sequence). The CDR3 has 14 amino acids. The V and J ends lost 1 base and 4 bases respectively, with 8 bases between them.

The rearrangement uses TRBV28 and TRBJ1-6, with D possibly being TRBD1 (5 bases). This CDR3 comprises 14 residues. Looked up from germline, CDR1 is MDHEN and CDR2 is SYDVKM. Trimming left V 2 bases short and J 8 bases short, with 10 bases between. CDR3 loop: CASSLTTVDSPLHF. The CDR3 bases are TGTGCCAGCAGTTTAACGACAGTTGATTCACCCCTCCACTTT.

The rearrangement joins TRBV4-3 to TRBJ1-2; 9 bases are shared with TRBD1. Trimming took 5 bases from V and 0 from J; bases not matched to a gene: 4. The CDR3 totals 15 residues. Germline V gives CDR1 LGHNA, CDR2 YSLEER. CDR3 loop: CASSYRTGANYGYTF. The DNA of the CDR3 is TGCGCCAGCAGCTACCGGACAGGGGCTAACTATGGCTACACCTTC.

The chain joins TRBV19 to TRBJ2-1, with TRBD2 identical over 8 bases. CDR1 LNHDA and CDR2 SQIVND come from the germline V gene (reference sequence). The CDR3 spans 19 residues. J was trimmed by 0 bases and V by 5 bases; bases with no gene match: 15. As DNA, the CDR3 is TGTGCCAGTAGTGTCCTCGGAAATAGCGGGGTAAGCTCCTACAATGAGCAGTTCTTC. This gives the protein CASSVLGNSGVSSYNEQFF.

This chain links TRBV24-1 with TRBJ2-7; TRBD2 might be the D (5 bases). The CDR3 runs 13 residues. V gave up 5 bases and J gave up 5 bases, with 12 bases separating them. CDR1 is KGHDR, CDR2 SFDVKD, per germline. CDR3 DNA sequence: TGTGCCACCAGTGGCGGGTCTGACAACGAGCAGTACTTC. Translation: CATSGGSDNEQYF.

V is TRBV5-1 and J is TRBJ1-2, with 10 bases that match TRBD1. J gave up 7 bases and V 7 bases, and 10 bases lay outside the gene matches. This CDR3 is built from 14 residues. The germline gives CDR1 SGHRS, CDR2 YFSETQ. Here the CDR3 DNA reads TGCGCCAGCTATTCCGGGACAGGGGTGCCTGGCTACACCTTC. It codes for CASYSGTGVPGYTF. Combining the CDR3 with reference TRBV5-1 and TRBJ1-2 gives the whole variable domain KAGVTQTPRYLIKTRGQQVTLSCSPISGHRSVSWYQQTPGQGLQFLFEYFSETQRNKGNFPGRFSGRQFSNSRSEMNVSTLELGDSALYLCASYSGTGVPGYTFGSGTRLTVV.

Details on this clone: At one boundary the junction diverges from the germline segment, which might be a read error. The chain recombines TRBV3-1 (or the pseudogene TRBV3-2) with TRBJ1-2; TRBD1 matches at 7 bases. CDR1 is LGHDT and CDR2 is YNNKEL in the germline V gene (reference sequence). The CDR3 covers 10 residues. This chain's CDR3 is CATLDRACLF. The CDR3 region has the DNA TGTGCCACCTTAGACAGGGCCTGTCTCTTC.

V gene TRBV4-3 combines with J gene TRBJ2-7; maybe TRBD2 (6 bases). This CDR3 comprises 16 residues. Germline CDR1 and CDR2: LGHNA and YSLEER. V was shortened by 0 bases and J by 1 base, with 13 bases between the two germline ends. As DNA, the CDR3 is TGCGCCAGCAGCCAAGATGGGAGGTTCGGGTCCTACGAGCAGTACTTC. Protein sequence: CASSQDGRFGSYEQYF.

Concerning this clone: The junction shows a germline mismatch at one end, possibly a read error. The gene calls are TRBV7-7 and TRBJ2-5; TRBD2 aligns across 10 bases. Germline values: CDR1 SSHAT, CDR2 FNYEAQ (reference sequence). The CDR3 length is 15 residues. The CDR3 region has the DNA TGTGCTAGCAGCTTACTAGCGGGGAACCAAGAGACCCAGTACTTC. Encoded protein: CASSLLAGNQETQYF.

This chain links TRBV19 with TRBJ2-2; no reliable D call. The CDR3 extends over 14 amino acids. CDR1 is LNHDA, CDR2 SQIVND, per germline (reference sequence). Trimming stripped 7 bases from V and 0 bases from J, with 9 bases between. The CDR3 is CASKRQPNTGELFF. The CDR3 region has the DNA TGTGCCAGTAAGAGGCAGCCGAACACCGGGGAGCTGTTTTTT.

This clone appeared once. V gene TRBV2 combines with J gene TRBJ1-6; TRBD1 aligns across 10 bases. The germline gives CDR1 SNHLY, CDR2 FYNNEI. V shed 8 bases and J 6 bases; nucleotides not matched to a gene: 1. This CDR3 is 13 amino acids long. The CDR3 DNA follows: TGTGCCAGCCGGACAGGGGGTAATTCACCCCTCCACTTT. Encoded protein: CASRTGGNSPLHF.

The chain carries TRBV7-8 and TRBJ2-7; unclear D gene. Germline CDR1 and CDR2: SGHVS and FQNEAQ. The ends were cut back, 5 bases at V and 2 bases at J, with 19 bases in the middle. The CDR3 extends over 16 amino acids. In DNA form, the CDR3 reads TGTGCCAGCAGCCAGTTCTCAACCACGACAACCTACGAGCAGTACTTC. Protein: CASSQFSTTTTYEQYF.

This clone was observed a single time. The chain's CDR3 is CASSLTGDSPGEQFF. In nucleotides, the CDR3 is TGTGCCAGCAGCTTAACCGGCGACAGTCCCGGTGAGCAGTTCTTC. The rearrangement joins TRBV7-3 to TRBJ2-1; D may be TRBD1 (5 bases). Germline V gene lookup returns CDR1 SGHTA and CDR2 FQGTGA. CDR3 size: 15 residues. With 0 bases removed from V and 9 bases from J, the gap between germline ends came to 15 bases.

The CDR3: CASSVGTSGTRTDTQYF. The CDR3 DNA follows: TGTGCCAGCAGCGTAGGGACTAGCGGGACGAGGACAGATACGCAGTATTTT. This chain links TRBV9 with TRBJ2-3; TRBD2 aligns across 12 bases. V lost 0 bases to trimming and J lost 3 bases; unmatched junction nucleotides: 5. The CDR3 has 17 amino acids. Germline assignment: CDR1 SGDLS and CDR2 YYNGEE. Complete variable domain (other parts from reference TRBV9 and TRBJ2-3): DSGVTQTPKHLITATGQRVTLRCSPRSGDLSVYWYQQSLDQGLQFLIQYYNGEERAKGNILERFSAQQFPDLHSELNLSSLELGDSALYFCASSVGTSGTRTDTQYFGPGTRLTVL.

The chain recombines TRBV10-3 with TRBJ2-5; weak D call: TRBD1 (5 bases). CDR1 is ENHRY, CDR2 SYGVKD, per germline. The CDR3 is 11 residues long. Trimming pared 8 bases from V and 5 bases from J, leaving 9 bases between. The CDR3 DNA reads TGTGCCATCGGGGCAGGGGAGACCCAGTACTTC. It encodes CAIGAGETQYF.

DNA of the CDR3: TGTGCCAGCAGTTTTATGAACACTGAAGCTTTCTTT. It is translated as CASSFMNTEAFF. J is TRBJ1-1 and V is TRBV28; no clear D. The CDR3 is 12 residues long. V lost 3 bases and J lost 0, with 2 bases in between. CDR1 and CDR2 (germline): MDHEN, SYDVKM. Combining the CDR3 with reference TRBV28 and TRBJ1-1 gives the whole variable domain DVKVTQSSRYLVKRTGEKVFLECVQDMDHENMFWYRQDPGLGLRLIYFSYDVKMKEKGDIPEGYSVSREKKERFSLILESASTNQTSMYLCASSFMNTEAFFGQGTRLTVV.

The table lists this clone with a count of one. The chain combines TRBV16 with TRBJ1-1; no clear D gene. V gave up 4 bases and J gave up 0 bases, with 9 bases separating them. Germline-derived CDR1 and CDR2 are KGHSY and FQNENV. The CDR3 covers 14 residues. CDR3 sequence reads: CASSRAQLNTEAFF. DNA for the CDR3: TGTGCCAGCAGCCGAGCACAGTTGAACACTGAAGCTTTCTTT.

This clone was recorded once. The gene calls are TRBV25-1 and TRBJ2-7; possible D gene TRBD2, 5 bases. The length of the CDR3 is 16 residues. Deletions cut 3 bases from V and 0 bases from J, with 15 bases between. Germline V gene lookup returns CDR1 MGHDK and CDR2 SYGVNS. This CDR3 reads CASSDGFGGYSYEQYF. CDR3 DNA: TGTGCCAGCAGTGACGGGTTCGGCGGGTACTCCTACGAGCAGTACTTC.

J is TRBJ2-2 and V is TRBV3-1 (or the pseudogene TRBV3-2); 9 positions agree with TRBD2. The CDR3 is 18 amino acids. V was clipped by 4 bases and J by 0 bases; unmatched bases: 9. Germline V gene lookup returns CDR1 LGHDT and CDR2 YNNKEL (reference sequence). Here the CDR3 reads CASSPWVAGATNTGELFF. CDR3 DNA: TGTGCCAGCAGCCCTTGGGTAGCGGGAGCTACGAACACCGGGGAGCTGTTTTTT.

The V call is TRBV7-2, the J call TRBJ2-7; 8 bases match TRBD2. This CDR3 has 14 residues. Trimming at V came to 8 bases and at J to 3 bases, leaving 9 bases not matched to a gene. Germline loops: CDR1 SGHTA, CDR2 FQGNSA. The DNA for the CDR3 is TGTGCCAGCGACGTGTCGGGAGGGGGCTACGAGCAGTACTTC. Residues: CASDVSGGGYEQYF.

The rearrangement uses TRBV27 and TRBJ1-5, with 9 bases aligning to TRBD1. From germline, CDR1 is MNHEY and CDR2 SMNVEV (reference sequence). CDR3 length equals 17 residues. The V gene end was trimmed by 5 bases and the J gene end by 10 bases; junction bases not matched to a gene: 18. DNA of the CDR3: TGTGCCAGCAGTGCGAGCTCGGGACAGGGAGGCAGGGAACCCCAGCATTTT. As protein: CASSASSGQGGREPQHF.